The 26 T cell receptor beta chains reported below all come from one sample, sequenced in a study of cytomegalovirus exposure and HLA in healthy donors. TCRdb's table, derived via immunoSEQ multiplex PCR, lists solely in-frame clones and lacks some. The data contain about 240,000 clones, around nine tenths of them singletons. The sequencing input was PBMCs. The receptors were sampled from a man aged 18 to 30 in good health and CMV-seronegative.

This chain links TRBV11-2 with TRBJ1-1; no firm D call. The CDR3 sequence is 14 residues long. V gave up 4 bases and J gave up 2 bases, with 11 bases separating them. The germline CDR1 and CDR2 sequences are SGHAT and FQNNGV. The CDR3 bases are TGTGCCAGCAGCTCCGTCCGACAAAACACTGAAGCTTTCTTT. It encodes CASSSVRQNTEAFF.

This sequence joins TRBV7-8 and TRBJ2-7; 9 bases match TRBD1. V gave up 5 bases and J gave up 5 bases; unmatched junction bases: 7. The CDR3 is 14 residues long. Germline V gives CDR1 SGHVS, CDR2 FQNEAQ. CDR3 sequence reads: CASSRRTGEHEQYF. CDR3 DNA: TGTGCCAGCAGCCGCCGGACAGGGGAGCACGAGCAGTACTTC.

The V gene is TRBV19, the J gene TRBJ2-7; 7 bases fit TRBD1. Germline values: CDR1 LNHDA, CDR2 SQIVND (reference sequence). The CDR3 is 17 amino acids. Trimming cost V 6 bases and J 3 bases; bases outside gene matches: 17. CDR3 coding DNA: TGTGCCAGTAGCACAAGAGCCGTGACAGGGACCCTCTACGAGCAGTACTTC. Translating it yields CASSTRAVTGTLYEQYF.

The V and J genes are TRBV12-1 and TRBJ1-1; the table calls TRBD1, which could not be checked here. TRBV12-1 is labeled a pseudogene. This CDR3 region has 11 residues. In DNA form, the CDR3 reads TGTGCCAGCAGCGCTACAGGGGAAGCTTTCTTT. Amino acids: CASSATGEAFF.

The chain carries TRBV6-6 and TRBJ1-4, with a weak D call TRBD1 (5 bases). The CDR3 length is 15 residues. The V gene's germline CDR1 is MNHNY and CDR2 SVGAGI (reference sequence). Between the trimmed V and J ends, which lost 0 bases and 1 base, there was a span of 6 bases. The CDR3 bases are TGTGCCAGCAGTTACTCCCAGGGAACTAATGAAAAACTGTTTTTT. It encodes CASSYSQGTNEKLFF.

The chain recombines TRBV27 with TRBJ1-5, with 7 bases lining up with TRBD1. J lost 1 base, V lost 5 bases, and 8 bases had no gene match. This CDR3 has 16 amino acids. Germline lookup yields CDR1 MNHEY and CDR2 SMNVEV (reference sequence). CDR3: CASSPIDRESNQPQHF. CDR3 sequence (DNA): TGTGCCAGCAGTCCAATAGACAGGGAGAGCAATCAGCCCCAGCATTTT.

V and J are TRBV28 and TRBJ2-7, with a weak D call TRBD1 (5 bases). CDR3 length: 16 residues. Per the germline V gene, CDR1 is MDHEN and CDR2 is SYDVKM. With 4 bases removed from V and 3 bases from J, the gap between germline ends came to 19 bases. The CDR3 DNA reads TGTGCCAGCAGTTCAATAAGGGGCCAGGCCCTCTACGAGCAGTACTTC. Translation: CASSSIRGQALYEQYF.

The V call is TRBV7-9, the J call TRBJ2-7; no clear D gene. The V end lost 2 bases, the J end lost 2 bases, and 10 bases lay between the germline ends. This CDR3 is built from 14 residues. Germline V lookup: CDR1 SEHNR, CDR2 FQNEAQ (reference sequence). Here the CDR3 DNA reads TGTGCCAGCAGCTTAAGCTCCTCGACCTACGAGCAGTACTTC. This codes for CASSLSSSTYEQYF.

The V gene is TRBV4-3, the J gene TRBJ2-1; tentative D call: TRBD2 (6 bases). Trimming removed 4 bases from V and 15 bases from J, with 28 bases in between. The CDR3 loop spans 16 amino acids. Germline V lookup: CDR1 LGHNA, CDR2 YSLEER. CDR3 sequence reads: CASSLIFLPVADRRFF. CDR3 coding DNA: TGCGCCAGCAGCCTGATCTTCCTCCCCGTAGCGGATAGGCGGTTCTTC.

V is TRBV28 and J is TRBJ2-3, with D possibly being TRBD2 (5 bases). Deletions cut 3 bases from V and 6 bases from J, with 13 bases between. Germline assignment: CDR1 MDHEN and CDR2 SYDVKM. The CDR3 has 14 residues. CDR3 in amino acids: CASSFFSVMDTQYF. The CDR3 region has the DNA TGTGCCAGCAGTTTCTTTAGCGTAATGGATACGCAGTATTTT.

The V gene is TRBV18, the J gene TRBJ2-2; tentatively, D is TRBD2 (6 bases). Germline V gene data show CDR1 as KGHSH and CDR2 as LQKENI. V lost 6 bases, J lost 0 bases, and 11 bases lay in between. The CDR3 has 15 amino acids. The CDR3 DNA is TGTGCCAGCTCTTTCGGGACTTCGAACACCGGGGAGCTGTTTTTT. Amino acid sequence: CASSFGTSNTGELFF.

This chain joins TRBV5-1 and TRBJ2-1; 12 bases fit TRBD1. Looked up from germline, CDR1 is SGHRS and CDR2 is YFSETQ. V lost 4 bases, J lost 8 bases, and 4 bases stayed unmatched. There are 14 residues in the CDR3. DNA for the CDR3: TGCGCCAGCAGCAGGGGACAGGGGGCATATGAGCAGTTCTTC. Encoded protein: CASSRGQGAYEQFF.

This clone was recorded only once. Mismatch with germline at one junction end may stem from a read error. The V call is TRBV5-4, the J call TRBJ2-2, with D possibly being TRBD1 (6 bases). The CDR3 extends over 15 amino acids. Germline V gene data show CDR1 as SGHNT and CDR2 as YYREEE (reference sequence). The CDR3 spells CATSSGTKITGELFF. DNA for the CDR3: TGTGCCACCAGCTCCGGGACAAAAATCACCGGGGAGCTGTTTTTT.

This chain connects TRBV7-8 to TRBJ2-2; the D is unclear. The CDR3 length is 15 residues. V shed 0 bases and J shed 1 base, with 6 bases lying between them. Germline V CDR1 and CDR2: SGHVS, FQNEAQ. CDR3 in DNA: TGTGCCAGCAGCTTAGCGTCGGGGAACACCGGGGAGCTGTTTTTT. It is translated as CASSLASGNTGELFF.

This clone was seen only once. The genes are TRBV5-1 and TRBJ1-2, with D perhaps matching TRBD1 (5 bases). The germline V gene has CDR1 SGHRS and CDR2 YFSETQ. The V gene lost 0 bases and the J gene lost 0 bases, with 9 bases spanning the gap. The CDR3 has 15 amino acids. CDR3 loop: CASSLEGVPNYGYTF. CDR3 in DNA: TGCGCCAGCAGCTTGGAAGGGGTGCCTAACTATGGCTACACCTTC.

V gene TRBV6-4 combines with J gene TRBJ1-6; TRBD1 agrees at 12 bases. CDR1 is MRHNA, CDR2 SNTAGT, per germline. The CDR3 has 15 residues. V lost 2 bases and J lost 7; bases outside the gene matches: 0. Written as DNA, the CDR3 is TGTGCCAGCAGTGACGGGACAGGGGGCAATTCACCCCTCCACTTT. Its protein product is CASSDGTGGNSPLHF.

With regard to this clone: The sample carries other DNA sequences with the same CDR3. The chain couples TRBV18 to TRBJ1-5; weak D call: TRBD1 (6 bases). Looked up from germline, CDR1 is KGHSH and CDR2 is LQKENI. This CDR3 has 13 amino acids. V was pared by 3 bases and J by 5 bases, with 8 bases between. The CDR3 DNA is TGTGCCAGCTCACCTGAGGGGGATCAGCCCCAGCATTTT. This sequence encodes CASSPEGDQPQHF.

The chain couples TRBV29-1 to TRBJ2-1, with 10 bases aligning to TRBD1. Trimming removed 8 bases from V and 8 bases from J; junction bases left unmatched: 6. This CDR3 is built from 12 residues. CDR1 is SQVTM and CDR2 is ANQGSEA in the germline V gene. The CDR3 bases are TGCAGCCGACAGGGGGCGCCGGATGAGCAGTTCTTC. It encodes CSRQGAPDEQFF.

The chain couples TRBV7-9 to TRBJ2-1, with D perhaps matching TRBD1 (6 bases). Per the germline V gene, CDR1 is SEHNR and CDR2 is FQNEAQ (reference sequence). The CDR3 has 15 amino acids. V lost 5 bases to trimming and J lost 7 bases, with 18 bases between them. CDR3 loop: CASSPPGERRNEQFF. In DNA form, the CDR3 reads TGTGCCAGCAGCCCCCCAGGGGAGCGGAGGAATGAGCAGTTCTTC. The full variable domain, completed using reference TRBV7-9 and TRBJ2-1, is DTGVSQNPRHKITKRGQNVTFRCDPISEHNRLYWYRQTLGQGPEFLTYFQNEAQLEKSRLLSDRFSAERPKGSFSTLEIQRTEQGDSAMYLCASSPPGERRNEQFFGPGTRLTVL.

This sequence joins TRBV4-1 and TRBJ1-4; D not resolved. The V gene lost 4 bases and the J gene lost 0 bases, with 15 bases spanning the gap. Germline assignment: CDR1 MGHRA and CDR2 YSYEKL. The CDR3 spans 17 residues. The CDR3 here is CASSPRGLGTTNEKLFF. CDR3 sequence (DNA): TGCGCCAGCAGCCCGAGAGGGTTAGGGACAACTAATGAAAAACTGTTTTTT.

This clone was seen a single time. V gene TRBV14 combines with J gene TRBJ2-7; 8 positions match TRBD1. V lost 5 bases to trimming and J lost 1 base; unmatched junction nucleotides: 4. Germline CDR1 is SGHDN and CDR2 is FVKESK. The length of the CDR3 is 14 residues. The CDR3 loop is CASSSRTGSYEQYF. CDR3 DNA: TGTGCCAGCAGCTCACGGACAGGGTCCTACGAGCAGTACTTC.

The rearrangement uses TRBV9 and TRBJ1-6, with a possible D match to TRBD1 (6 bases). The CDR3 is made up of 15 amino acids. The germline gives CDR1 SGDLS, CDR2 YYNGEE. The V and J ends lost 0 bases and 8 bases respectively, with 12 bases between them. CDR3 coding DNA: TGTGCCAGCAGCGTAGATCAGGGGAGCCATTCACCCCTCCACTTT. Amino acids: CASSVDQGSHSPLHF.

This clone was seen just once. V is TRBV27 and J is TRBJ2-7; 8 bases match TRBD2. Per the germline V gene, CDR1 is MNHEY and CDR2 is SMNVEV (reference sequence). V lost 4 bases to trimming and J lost 2 bases; unmatched junction nucleotides: 10. This CDR3 has 16 amino acids. CDR3 protein: CASSSGAPGLAYEQYF. Here the CDR3 DNA reads TGTGCCAGCAGTTCCGGGGCTCCGGGACTAGCCTACGAGCAGTACTTC.

The chain recombines TRBV19 with TRBJ2-7; 10 bases are a match to TRBD1. The V and J ends lost 3 bases and 5 bases, in that order; junction bases with no gene match: 7. Germline CDR1 reads LNHDA; CDR2 reads SQIVND (reference sequence). The CDR3 is made up of 15 amino acids. CDR3 sequence reads: CASSIRDRGLDEQYF. The CDR3 DNA sequence: TGTGCCAGTAGTATTAGGGACAGGGGTTTGGACGAGCAGTACTTC.

In this sample, this clone turned up once. The chain employs TRBV5-4 and TRBJ2-3, with 9 bases matching TRBD2. From germline, CDR1 is SGHNT and CDR2 YYREEE (reference sequence). This CDR3 contains 14 residues. V shed 4 bases, J shed 2 bases, and the junction held 2 bases outside the gene matches. The CDR3 is CASSASGVTDTQYF. CDR3 bases: TGTGCCAGCAGCGCTAGCGGGGTCACAGATACGCAGTATTTT. The full variable domain, in which reference TRBV5-4 and TRBJ2-3 provide the parts outside the CDR3, is ETGVTQSPTHLIKTRGQQVTLRCSSQSGHNTVSWYQQALGQGPQFIFQYYREEENGRGNFPPRFSGLQFPNYSSELNVNALELDDSALYLCASSASGVTDTQYFGPGTRLTVL.

V usage is TRBV9 and J usage is TRBJ1-4, with a tentative D call TRBD1 (6 bases). Between the trimmed V and J ends, which lost 3 bases and 12 bases, there was a span of 18 bases. The CDR3 runs 14 residues. Germline V gene sequence: CDR1 SGDLS, CDR2 YYNGEE. The CDR3 nucleotides are TGTGCCAGCAGCGCCACGGGACAAAGCTCGGAACTGTTTTTT. It is translated as CASSATGQSSELFF.